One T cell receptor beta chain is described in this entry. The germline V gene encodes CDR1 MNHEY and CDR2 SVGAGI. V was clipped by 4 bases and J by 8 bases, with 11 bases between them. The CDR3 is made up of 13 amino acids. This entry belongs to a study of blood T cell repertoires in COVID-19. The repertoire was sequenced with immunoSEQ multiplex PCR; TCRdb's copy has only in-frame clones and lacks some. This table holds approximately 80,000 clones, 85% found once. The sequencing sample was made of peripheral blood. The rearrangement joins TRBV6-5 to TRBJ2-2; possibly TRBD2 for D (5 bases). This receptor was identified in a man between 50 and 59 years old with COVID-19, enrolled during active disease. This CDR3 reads CASSSARGGELFF. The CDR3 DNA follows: TGTGCCAGCAGTTCCGCCCGGGGAGGGGAGCTGTTTTTT.